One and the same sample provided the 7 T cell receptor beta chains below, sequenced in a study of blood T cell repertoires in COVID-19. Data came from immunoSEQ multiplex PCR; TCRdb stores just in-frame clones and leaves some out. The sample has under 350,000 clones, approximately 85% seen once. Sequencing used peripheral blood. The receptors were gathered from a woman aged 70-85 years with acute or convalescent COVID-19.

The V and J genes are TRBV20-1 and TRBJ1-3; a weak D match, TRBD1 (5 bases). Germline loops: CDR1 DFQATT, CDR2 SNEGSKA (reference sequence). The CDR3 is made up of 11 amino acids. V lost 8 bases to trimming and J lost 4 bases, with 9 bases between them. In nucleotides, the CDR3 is TGCAGTTCCTACAGGGGAAACACCATATATTTT. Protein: CSSYRGNTIYF.

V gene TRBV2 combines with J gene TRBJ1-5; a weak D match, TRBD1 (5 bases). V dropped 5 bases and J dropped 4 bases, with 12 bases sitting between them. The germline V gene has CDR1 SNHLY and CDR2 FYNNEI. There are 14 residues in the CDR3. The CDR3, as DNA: TGTGCCAGCAGTAGAGACAGTGCAAATCAGCCCCAGCATTTT. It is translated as CASSRDSANQPQHF.

Here the CDR3 DNA reads TGTGCCATCAGCTGGGGGGGGCAAAACACTGAAGCTTTCTTT. It is translated as CAISWGGQNTEAFF. J is TRBJ1-1 and V is TRBV10-3; possibly TRBD1 for D (6 bases). The CDR3 consists of 14 residues. V shed 6 bases and J shed 2 bases, with 13 bases lying between them. CDR1 is ENHRY and CDR2 is SYGVKD in the germline V gene.

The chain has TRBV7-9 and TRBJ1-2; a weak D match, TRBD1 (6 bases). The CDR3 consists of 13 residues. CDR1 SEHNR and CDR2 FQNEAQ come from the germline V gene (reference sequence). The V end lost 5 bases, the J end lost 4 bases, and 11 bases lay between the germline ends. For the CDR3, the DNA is TGTGCCAGCAGCAAGGACAGAACCTATGGCTACACCTTC. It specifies CASSKDRTYGYTF.

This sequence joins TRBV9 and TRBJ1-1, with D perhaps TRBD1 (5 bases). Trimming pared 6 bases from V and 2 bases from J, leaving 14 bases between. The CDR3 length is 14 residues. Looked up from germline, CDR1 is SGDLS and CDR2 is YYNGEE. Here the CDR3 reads CASTPQVGNTEAFF. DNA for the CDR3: TGTGCCAGCACCCCACAGGTGGGTAACACTGAAGCTTTCTTT.

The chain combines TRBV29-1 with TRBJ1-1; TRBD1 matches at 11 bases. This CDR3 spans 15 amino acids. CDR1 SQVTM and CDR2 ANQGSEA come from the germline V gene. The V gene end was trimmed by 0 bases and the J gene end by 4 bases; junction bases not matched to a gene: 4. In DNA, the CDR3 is TGCAGCGTTGAAGATGGGACAGGGGGGCCCACTGAAGCTTTCTTT. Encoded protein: CSVEDGTGGPTEAFF.

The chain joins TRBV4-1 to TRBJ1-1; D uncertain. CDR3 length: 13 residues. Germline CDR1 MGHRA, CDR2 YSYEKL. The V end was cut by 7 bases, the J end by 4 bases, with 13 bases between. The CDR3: CASKYREGTEAFF. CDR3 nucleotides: TGCGCCAGCAAATATCGGGAGGGCACTGAAGCTTTCTTT.